These 22 T cell receptor beta chains came from one sample sequenced in a study of cytomegalovirus exposure and HLA in healthy donors. The primer mix had 60 Vbeta and 13 Jbeta primers. Libraries were prepared by immunoSEQ multiplex PCR; TCRdb keeps only in-frame clonotypes and omits some of them. The repertoire holds around 100,000 clones, with 50% to 80% as singletons. The sequencing input was PBMCs. The source is a young man in good health and CMV-seronegative.

CDR3 in amino acids: CASSLELEPVGGYTF. CDR3 DNA: TGTGCCAGCAGCTTAGAACTGGAGCCGGTTGGTGGCTACACCTTC. The chain is built from TRBV7-6 and TRBJ1-2, with D unclear. The CDR3 loop spans 15 amino acids. The germline V gene has CDR1 SGHVS and CDR2 FNYEAQ. V was pared by 1 base and J by 7 bases, with 16 bases between.

The chain employs TRBV5-5 and TRBJ2-7, with 7 bases identical to TRBD1. The junction had 1 base not matched to a gene; V was cut back by 1 base and J by 0 bases. This CDR3 has 14 amino acids. The germline gives CDR1 SGHKS, CDR2 YYEKEE (reference sequence). The chain's CDR3 is CASSLWDSSYEQYF. As DNA, the CDR3 is TGTGCCAGCAGCTTGTGGGACAGCTCCTACGAGCAGTACTTC.

This chain uses TRBV11-3 with TRBJ2-1, with 8 nucleotides matching TRBD2. Germline CDR1 is SGHNT and CDR2 is YENEEA. Trimming cost V 4 bases and J 6 bases; bases outside gene matches: 14. The CDR3 has 17 amino acids. CDR3 amino acids: CASSSPSGAGGPNEQFF. In DNA form, the CDR3 reads TGTGCCAGCAGCTCCCCATCGGGGGCGGGAGGACCCAATGAGCAGTTCTTC.

The chain recombines TRBV10-1 with TRBJ2-1, with 8 bases that match TRBD1. Germline assignment: CDR1 WNHNN and CDR2 SYGVQD (reference sequence). The V and J ends lost 4 bases and 6 bases, in that order; junction bases with no gene match: 17. This CDR3 has 18 amino acids. The CDR3 loop is CASSAGQGGIRMGNEQFF. The CDR3 DNA is TGCGCCAGCAGTGCAGGACAGGGCGGAATAAGGATGGGCAATGAGCAGTTCTTC.

CDR3 in amino acids: CASSSGLAGVNEQFF. DNA for the CDR3: TGTGCCAGCAGTTCCGGACTAGCGGGAGTTAATGAGCAGTTCTTC. The rearrangement links TRBV27 to TRBJ2-1, with TRBD2 matching 13 bases. Germline V gene lookup returns CDR1 MNHEY and CDR2 SMNVEV (reference sequence). J was trimmed by 7 bases and V by 4 bases; bases with no gene match: 4. This CDR3 has 15 residues.

The CDR3 spells CASSATSGNEDTQYF. In DNA, the CDR3 is TGTGCCAGCAGCGCGACTAGCGGGAACGAAGATACGCAGTATTTT. V and J are TRBV9 and TRBJ2-3; 11 positions agree with TRBD2. V lost 3 bases, J lost 5 bases, and 5 bases stayed unmatched. Germline-derived CDR1 and CDR2 are SGDLS and YYNGEE. The CDR3 has 15 residues.

In this sample, this clone turned up a few times. The genes are TRBV11-2 and TRBJ2-1; 11 bases fit TRBD2. The J segment lost 0 bases and the V segment lost 4 bases, leaving 2 bases of the junction unmatched. This CDR3 is built from 16 residues. Germline V gene sequence: CDR1 SGHAT, CDR2 FQNNGV. The CDR3 is CASSYTSGGSYNEQFF. CDR3 in DNA: TGTGCCAGCAGCTACACTAGCGGGGGCTCCTACAATGAGCAGTTCTTC.

V gene TRBV11-3 combines with J gene TRBJ1-3, with D perhaps matching TRBD1 (5 bases). The CDR3 sequence is 14 residues long. The V end lost 4 bases, the J end lost 3 bases, and 10 bases lay between the germline ends. Germline CDR1 reads SGHNT; CDR2 reads YENEEA. The CDR3 DNA reads as TGTGCCAGCAGCTCGACAGAGCGTGGAAACACCATATATTTT. Protein: CASSSTERGNTIYF.

The rearrangement uses TRBV28 and TRBJ1-3; 8 bases are a match to TRBD1. There are 17 residues in the CDR3. Trimming took 4 bases from V and 8 from J; bases not matched to a gene: 16. Germline CDR1 reads MDHEN; CDR2 reads SYDVKM. The CDR3 loop is CASSYPLTGDAGYTIYF. The CDR3, as DNA: TGTGCCAGCAGTTACCCATTGACAGGGGATGCAGGTTACACCATATATTTT.

This chain uses TRBV10-3 with TRBJ2-1, with 9 bases lining up with TRBD1. Trimming removed 6 bases from V and 3 bases from J; junction bases left unmatched: 3. Germline V gene sequence: CDR1 ENHRY, CDR2 SYGVKD. The CDR3 totals 14 residues. The CDR3 protein is CAIRGQGIYNEQFF. The CDR3 DNA follows: TGTGCCATCAGGGGACAGGGAATCTACAATGAGCAGTTCTTC.

The chain combines TRBV4-2 with TRBJ2-2, with TRBD2 matching 9 bases. CDR3 length: 17 amino acids. The ends lost 3 bases at V and 6 bases at J; junction bases unmatched: 11. Germline V CDR1 and CDR2: LGHNA, YNFKEQ. The CDR3 DNA reads TGTGCCAGCAGCCAGGGAGGAGGGCGGGGGGGCGCCGGGGAGCTGTTTTTT. This codes for CASSQGGGRGGAGELFF.

The table lists this clone with a few counts. The rearrangement joins TRBV7-3 to TRBJ2-3; TRBD2 aligns across 11 bases. The V gene's germline CDR1 is SGHTA and CDR2 FQGTGA. The CDR3 sequence is 14 residues long. The V and J ends lost 5 bases and 5 bases, in that order; junction bases with no gene match: 3. The CDR3 reads CASSTGTSGDTQYF. The CDR3 region has the DNA TGTGCCAGCAGCACCGGGACTAGCGGAGATACGCAGTATTTT. The full variable domain, rest sourced from reference TRBV7-3 and TRBJ2-3, is GAGVSQTPSNKVTEKGKYVELRCDPISGHTALYWYRQSLGQGPEFLIYFQGTGAADDSGLPNDRFFAVRPEGSVSTLKIQRTERGDSAVYLCASSTGTSGDTQYFGPGTRLTVL.

This chain connects TRBV5-1 to TRBJ2-7, with D possibly matching TRBD1 (5 bases). Looked up from germline, CDR1 is SGHRS and CDR2 is YFSETQ. The CDR3 extends over 18 amino acids. V dropped 1 base and J dropped 7 bases, with 27 bases sitting between them. CDR3: CASSLFFATQETSGEQYF. The CDR3 bases are TGCGCCAGCAGCTTGTTTTTCGCAACGCAGGAAACGTCAGGGGAGCAGTACTTC.

The genes are TRBV7-8 and TRBJ1-2; D unresolved. V lost 5 bases, J lost 5 bases, and 12 bases lay in between. Germline loops: CDR1 SGHVS, CDR2 FQNEAQ. This CDR3 has 13 amino acids. In DNA form, the CDR3 reads TGTGCCAGCAGCCCGGAGGCGTGGTATGGCTACACCTTC. Protein: CASSPEAWYGYTF.

V gene TRBV29-1 combines with J gene TRBJ2-7; maybe TRBD2 (6 bases). Germline V gives CDR1 SQVTM, CDR2 ANQGSEA. This CDR3 region has 14 residues. Deletions cut 2 bases from V and 1 base from J, with 12 bases between. The CDR3, as DNA: TGCAGCGTTGAATTGCGGGGAGCGTCCTACGAGCAGTACTTC. Its protein is CSVELRGASYEQYF.

The rearrangement links TRBV7-3 to TRBJ1-4, with D maybe TRBD1 (6 bases). V was shortened by 1 base and J by 11 bases, with 11 bases between the two germline ends. Germline V gene sequence: CDR1 SGHTA, CDR2 FQGTGA. The CDR3 is 13 residues long. The CDR3 nucleotides read TGTGCCAGCAGCTTAAAGTGGGGGCGCAAACTGTTTTTT. It yields the protein CASSLKWGRKLFF.

The V and J genes are TRBV4-1 and TRBJ2-1; unclear D gene. Deletions cut 1 base from V and 5 bases from J, with 6 bases between. Germline CDR1 and CDR2: MGHRA and YSYEKL. The length of the CDR3 is 13 residues. The CDR3 sequence: CASSQGSNNEQFF. The CDR3 DNA reads as TGCGCCAGCAGCCAAGGCTCTAACAATGAGCAGTTCTTC.

This chain uses TRBV18 with TRBJ1-5; D is undetermined. The germline gives CDR1 KGHSH, CDR2 LQKENI. Deletions cut 4 bases from V and 0 bases from J, with 10 bases between. There are 15 residues in the CDR3. Written as DNA, the CDR3 is TGTGCCAGCTCACTATCAGAAAATAGCAATCAGCCCCAGCATTTT. This translates into CASSLSENSNQPQHF.

The V and J genes are TRBV5-1 and TRBJ2-6; 9 positions agree with TRBD1. CDR1 and CDR2 (germline): SGHRS, YFSETQ. The CDR3 extends over 18 amino acids. V dropped 3 bases and J dropped 0; count of bases not matched to a gene: 7. The CDR3 here is CASSSRTGESSGANVLTF. The CDR3 coding sequence is TGCGCCAGCAGCTCTAGGACAGGGGAGAGCTCTGGGGCCAACGTCCTGACTTTC.

The chain joins TRBV28 to TRBJ1-1; TRBD1 is a possible D gene (5 bases). The germline gives CDR1 MDHEN, CDR2 SYDVKM. Deletions cut 6 bases from V and 0 bases from J, with 17 bases between. This CDR3 has 16 amino acids. CDR3 sequence (DNA): TGTGCCAGCAGGCTGCCCGGACACGCGATGAACACTGAAGCTTTCTTT. It codes for CASRLPGHAMNTEAFF.

CDR3 residues: CASSLEAAENSPLHF. The DNA for the CDR3 is TGTGCCAGCAGCTTAGAAGCGGCAGAAAATTCACCCCTCCACTTT. The chain has TRBV11-1 and TRBJ1-6; D gene uncertain. CDR1 and CDR2 from the germline V gene are SGHAT and FQDESV (reference sequence). Trimming shortened V by 1 base and J by 7 bases, and 11 bases separated the two germline ends. The CDR3 has 15 residues.

This clone was counted a few times. V is TRBV6-1 and J is TRBJ2-5, with D possibly being TRBD1 (6 bases). Germline CDR1 is MNHNS and CDR2 is SASEGT. The CDR3 is 12 amino acids. Deletions cut 9 bases from V and 5 bases from J, with 13 bases between. Here the CDR3 reads CASKRGSETQYF. The CDR3 DNA reads as TGTGCCAGTAAAAGGGGGTCTGAGACCCAGTACTTC.